The next 27 T cell receptor beta chains were all read from a single sample in a study of beta chain features in type 1 diabetes. Expressed TCRB transcripts were sequenced, since all the RNA that had been isolated was reverse transcribed. Data came from immunoSEQ multiplex PCR; TCRdb stores just in-frame clones and leaves some out. This table has over 500,000 clones, 15% appearing once. Sequencing was performed on naive CD4+ T cells from blood. The receptors here all came from a man aged 18 to 35 in good health.

The chain links TRBV7-9 to TRBJ2-5, with a weak D call TRBD1 (5 bases). The germline V gene encodes CDR1 SEHNR and CDR2 FQNEAQ (reference sequence). V was clipped by 0 bases and J by 5 bases, with 13 bases between them. The CDR3 runs to 15 residues. DNA for the CDR3: TGTGCCAGCAGCTTAGCCCCAGGGAAGACGGAGACCCAGTACTTC. The encoded protein is CASSLAPGKTETQYF. The full variable domain, its missing parts supplied by reference TRBV7-9 and TRBJ2-5, is DTGVSQNPRHKITKRGQNVTFRCDPISEHNRLYWYRQTLGQGPEFLTYFQNEAQLEKSRLLSDRFSAERPKGSFSTLEIQRTEQGDSAMYLCASSLAPGKTETQYFGPGTRLLVL.

The chain recombines TRBV18 with TRBJ1-1, with D possibly TRBD1 on 6 matching bases. Germline V lookup: CDR1 KGHSH, CDR2 LQKENI. The CDR3 has 16 amino acids. Trimming removed 3 bases at V and 4 bases at J, with 18 bases between. CDR3 bases: TGTGCCAGCTCACCCAACACGAGGGGGAGAGGCACTGAAGCTTTCTTT. This gives the protein CASSPNTRGRGTEAFF. The variable domain in full, completed from reference TRBV18 and TRBJ1-1, reads NAGVMQNPRHLVRRRGQEARLRCSPMKGHSHVYWYRQLPEEGLKFMVYLQKENIIDESGMPKERFSAEFPKEGPSILRIQQVVRGDSAAYFCASSPNTRGRGTEAFFGQGTRLTVV.

The rearrangement joins TRBV9 to TRBJ1-2, with unresolved D. Deletions cut 0 bases from V and 4 bases from J, with 4 bases between. The CDR3 contains 12 residues. The germline V gene has CDR1 SGDLS and CDR2 YYNGEE. For the CDR3, the DNA is TGTGCCAGCAGCGTAGACCTCTATGGCTACACCTTC. It yields the protein CASSVDLYGYTF.

This clone was detected a few times. The chain employs TRBV10-3 and TRBJ2-1; D unresolved. The CDR3 is 15 amino acids. V dropped 6 bases and J dropped 0 bases, with 12 bases sitting between them. Per the germline V gene, CDR1 is ENHRY and CDR2 is SYGVKD. The CDR3 loop is CAIRLSGDSYNEQFF. The DNA of the CDR3 is TGTGCCATCAGACTCAGTGGGGACTCCTACAATGAGCAGTTCTTC.

This clone was found a few times. The rearrangement links TRBV7-2 to TRBJ1-4; 7 positions match TRBD1. Germline CDR1 and CDR2: SGHTA and FQGNSA. V shed 2 bases, J shed 7 bases, and the junction held 13 bases outside the gene matches. There are 17 residues in the CDR3. The CDR3 DNA reads TGTGCCAGCAGCTTAAATCGGAGATGGGACAGAGGTGAAAAACTGTTTTTT. Translating it yields CASSLNRRWDRGEKLFF.

This clone was observed a few times. V usage is TRBV7-3 and J usage is TRBJ2-2; perhaps TRBD1 as D (5 bases). Trimming stripped 9 bases from V and 2 bases from J, with 10 bases between. Germline V gene data show CDR1 as SGHTA and CDR2 as FQGTGA. The CDR3 loop spans 13 amino acids. The CDR3 sequence is CASQGHNTGELFF. The CDR3 DNA sequence: TGTGCCAGTCAGGGCCACAACACCGGGGAGCTGTTTTTT.

This clone appeared a few times. The chain couples TRBV5-1 to TRBJ2-7; no definite D call. This CDR3 spans 14 amino acids. V was pared by 0 bases and J by 2 bases, with 9 bases between. Germline lookup yields CDR1 SGHRS and CDR2 YFSETQ. CDR3 sequence: CASSLEFGAYEQYF. The DNA of the CDR3 is TGCGCCAGCAGCTTGGAATTCGGTGCCTACGAGCAGTACTTC.

There are a few counts of this clone. The rearrangement links TRBV7-9 to TRBJ1-2, with a tentative D call TRBD1 (6 bases). Between the trimmed V and J ends, which lost 4 bases and 5 bases, there was a span of 11 bases. Germline V lookup: CDR1 SEHNR, CDR2 FQNEAQ (reference sequence). The CDR3 length is 13 residues. The CDR3 here is CASSSWQGYGYTF. The CDR3 DNA is TGTGCCAGCAGCTCGTGGCAGGGGTATGGCTACACCTTC.

V and J are TRBV28 and TRBJ1-6; the D gene is possibly TRBD1 (5 bases). Germline V gene lookup returns CDR1 MDHEN and CDR2 SYDVKM. This CDR3 contains 14 residues. Trimming took 6 bases from V and 7 from J, leaving 13 bases between them. The DNA for the CDR3 is TGTGCCAGCAGCTTCCGGGGGGACAATTCACCCCTCCACTTT. It codes for CASSFRGDNSPLHF.

This clone was seen a handful of times. The CDR3 loop reads CASSLSPGGMVTQYF. CDR3 DNA sequence: TGTGCCAGCAGTTTAAGCCCCGGGGGAATGGTGACCCAGTACTTC. The genes are TRBV27 and TRBJ2-5; D might be TRBD2 (6 bases). The CDR3 consists of 15 residues. Germline-derived CDR1 and CDR2 are MNHEY and SMNVEV (reference sequence). Trimming left V 2 bases short and J 7 bases short, with 17 bases between.

This chain joins TRBV7-3 and TRBJ1-4; D possibly corresponds to TRBD1 (6 bases). The V gene's germline CDR1 is SGHTA and CDR2 FQGTGA. Trimming shortened V by 6 bases and J by 1 base, and 15 bases separated the two germline ends. The length of the CDR3 is 16 residues. CDR3 loop: CASSPGGRGTNEKLFF. The DNA of the CDR3 is TGTGCCAGCAGTCCTGGGGGCAGGGGAACTAATGAAAAACTGTTTTTT.

The V call is TRBV4-3, the J call TRBJ2-3, with a weak D call TRBD1 (6 bases). The germline V gene encodes CDR1 LGHNA and CDR2 YSLEER. Trimming removed 4 bases at V and 0 bases at J, with 17 bases between. The CDR3 extends over 17 amino acids. The CDR3 sequence: CASSRTLVGASTDTQYF. The CDR3 nucleotides read TGCGCCAGCAGCCGCACTCTTGTGGGGGCTAGCACAGATACGCAGTATTTT.

This clone appeared a few times. The chain carries TRBV7-2 and TRBJ1-1; 7 nucleotides match TRBD1. Germline trimming cut 5 bases from V and 1 base from J; bases unmatched to any gene: 10. The CDR3 loop spans 16 amino acids. Germline-derived CDR1 and CDR2 are SGHTA and FQGNSA. In nucleotides, the CDR3 is TGTGCCAGCAGCCCCACGGACAGGTATTGGAACACTGAAGCTTTCTTT. Translated, it gives CASSPTDRYWNTEAFF.

The rearrangement links TRBV30 to TRBJ1-3, with D possibly matching TRBD1 (6 bases). The CDR3 loop spans 14 amino acids. Trimming shortened V by 2 bases and J by 4 bases, and 12 bases separated the two germline ends. The V gene's germline CDR1 is GTSNPN and CDR2 SVGIG (reference sequence). This chain's CDR3 is CAWSTGGNGNTIYF. The CDR3 DNA is TGTGCCTGGAGTACCGGGGGCAACGGAAACACCATATATTTT.

J is TRBJ2-5 and V is TRBV19; D gene ambiguous. The CDR3 has 14 residues. Trimming stripped 3 bases from V and 5 bases from J, with 13 bases between. CDR1 is LNHDA and CDR2 is SQIVND in the germline V gene (reference sequence). The CDR3 reads CASSINPATETQYF. As DNA, the CDR3 is TGTGCCAGTAGTATCAATCCCGCTACCGAGACCCAGTACTTC.

This rearrangement joins TRBV9 to TRBJ1-3; D is possibly TRBD1 (5 bases). The length of the CDR3 is 14 residues. V gave up 3 bases and J gave up 3 bases, with 10 bases separating them. Germline-derived CDR1 and CDR2 are SGDLS and YYNGEE. CDR3 in DNA: TGTGCCAGCAGCGCCAGGGTTTTTGGAAACACCATATATTTT. Translation: CASSARVFGNTIYF.

The chain combines TRBV28 with TRBJ1-2; D is unresolved. The CDR3 has 12 residues. Germline-derived CDR1 and CDR2 are MDHEN and SYDVKM. With 8 bases removed from V and 2 bases from J, the gap between germline ends came to 9 bases. The CDR3, as DNA: TGTGCCAGCTCCGTACAGAACTATGGCTACACCTTC. The encoded protein is CASSVQNYGYTF.

This clone was picked up a small number of times. This chain joins TRBV20-1 and TRBJ1-1; D remains ambiguous. The CDR3 runs 11 residues. V lost 6 bases, J lost 6 bases, and 11 bases lay in between. Germline V CDR1 and CDR2: DFQATT, SNEGSKA (reference sequence). CDR3 in DNA: TGCAGTGCCGAGGGTCGGGCTGAAGCTTTCTTT. It is translated as CSAEGRAEAFF.

V is TRBV4-2 and J is TRBJ2-4; a weak D match, TRBD1 (5 bases). The CDR3 covers 13 residues. V lost 0 bases, J lost 7 bases, and 7 bases lay in between. CDR1 is LGHNA, CDR2 YNFKEQ, per germline. The CDR3 DNA sequence: TGTGCCAGCAGCCAAGATGCAGGGAACATTCAGTACTTC. This translates into CASSQDAGNIQYF.

This clone appeared a few times. This chain's CDR3 is CASRPGTSYEQYF. CDR3 DNA: TGTGCCAGCAGGCCGGGAACATCCTACGAGCAGTACTTC. This chain joins TRBV7-2 and TRBJ2-7; the D gene is possibly TRBD2 (5 bases). CDR1 and CDR2 from the germline V gene are SGHTA and FQGNSA. V was shortened by 6 bases and J by 1 base, with 10 bases between the two germline ends. The CDR3 sequence is 13 residues long.

This clone has a handful of counts. CDR3 region: CASSLGSGGPYEQYF. The CDR3 nucleotides are TGTGCCAGCAGCTTAGGGTCAGGGGGCCCCTACGAGCAGTACTTC. The chain recombines TRBV11-2 with TRBJ2-7; 8 bases agree with TRBD1. J lost 2 bases, V lost 1 base, and 4 bases had no gene match. Germline CDR1 reads SGHAT; CDR2 reads FQNNGV. This CDR3 is 15 amino acids long.

This chain connects TRBV5-1 to TRBJ1-2; 7 bases match TRBD1. V lost 4 bases, J lost 3 bases, and 9 bases stayed unmatched. The germline V gene has CDR1 SGHRS and CDR2 YFSETQ. This CDR3 is built from 15 residues. CDR3 sequence reads: CASSRAGQVDYGYTF. The CDR3 nucleotides read TGCGCCAGCAGCCGAGCCGGACAGGTCGACTATGGCTACACCTTC. The full variable domain, with the rest looked up from reference TRBV5-1 and TRBJ1-2, is KAGVTQTPRYLIKTRGQQVTLSCSPISGHRSVSWYQQTPGQGLQFLFEYFSETQRNKGNFPGRFSGRQFSNSRSEMNVSTLELGDSALYLCASSRAGQVDYGYTFGSGTRLTVV.

The chain couples TRBV30 to TRBJ2-5; D is possibly TRBD2 (5 bases). The V and J ends lost 6 bases and 4 bases respectively, with 18 bases between them. This CDR3 has 14 residues. The germline gives CDR1 GTSNPN, CDR2 SVGIG (reference sequence). Here the CDR3 DNA reads TGTGCCTGTAATCATGGAGGTTGGAGAGAGACCCAGTACTTC. It translates to CACNHGGWRETQYF.

This clone turned up a few times. The rearrangement links TRBV5-4 to TRBJ2-3, with 13 bases matching TRBD2. V dropped 4 bases and J dropped 2; count of bases not matched to a gene: 10. The CDR3 consists of 18 residues. Germline lookup yields CDR1 SGHNT and CDR2 YYREEE (reference sequence). The CDR3 region has the DNA TGTGCCAGCAGCACCAACCGGGGACTAGCGGGGTTCACAGATACGCAGTATTTT. Protein: CASSTNRGLAGFTDTQYF.

This clone was picked up a small number of times. The chain couples TRBV6-5 to TRBJ2-5; weak D call: TRBD2 (6 bases). V lost 6 bases to trimming and J lost 5 bases, with 19 bases between them. The CDR3 has 15 residues. Germline CDR1 reads MNHEY; CDR2 reads SVGAGI. In nucleotides, the CDR3 is TGTGCCAGCAGGGCCGGGACTCAACCTCGGGAGACCCAGTACTTC. This translates into CASRAGTQPRETQYF.

This clone was seen repeatedly, ten times or more. The chain combines TRBV21-1 with TRBJ1-1; TRBD1 was called by the table and not checked on the DNA. TRBV21-1 is described as a pseudogene. The CDR3 is made up of 10 amino acids. This CDR3 reads CASTPGKAFF. CDR3 nucleotide sequence: TGTGCCAGCACCCCAGGAAAAGCTTTCTTT.

There are a few counts of this clone. The chain carries TRBV2 and TRBJ1-6; weak D call: TRBD1 (6 bases). The CDR3 loop spans 14 amino acids. Trimming took 6 bases from V and 9 from J, leaving 15 bases between them. In germline, CDR1 is SNHLY, CDR2 FYNNEI. CDR3 sequence: CASRSRGPGSPLHF. The CDR3 region has the DNA TGTGCCAGCAGGTCACGGGGGCCCGGTTCACCCCTCCACTTT.